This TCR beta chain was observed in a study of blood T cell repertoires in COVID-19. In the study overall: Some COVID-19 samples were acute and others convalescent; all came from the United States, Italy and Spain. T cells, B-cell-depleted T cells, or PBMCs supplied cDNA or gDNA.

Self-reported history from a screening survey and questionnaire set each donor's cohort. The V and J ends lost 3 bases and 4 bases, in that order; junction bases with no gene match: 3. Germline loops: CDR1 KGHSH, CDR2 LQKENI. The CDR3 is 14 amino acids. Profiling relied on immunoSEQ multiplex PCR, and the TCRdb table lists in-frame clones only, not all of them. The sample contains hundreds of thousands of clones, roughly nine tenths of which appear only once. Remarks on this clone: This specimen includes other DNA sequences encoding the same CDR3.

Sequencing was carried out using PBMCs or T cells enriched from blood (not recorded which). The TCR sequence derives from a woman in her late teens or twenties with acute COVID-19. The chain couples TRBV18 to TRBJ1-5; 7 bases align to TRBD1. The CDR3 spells CASSPGTDNQPQHF. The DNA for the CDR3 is TGTGCCAGCTCACCGGGGACAGATAATCAGCCCCAGCATTTT.